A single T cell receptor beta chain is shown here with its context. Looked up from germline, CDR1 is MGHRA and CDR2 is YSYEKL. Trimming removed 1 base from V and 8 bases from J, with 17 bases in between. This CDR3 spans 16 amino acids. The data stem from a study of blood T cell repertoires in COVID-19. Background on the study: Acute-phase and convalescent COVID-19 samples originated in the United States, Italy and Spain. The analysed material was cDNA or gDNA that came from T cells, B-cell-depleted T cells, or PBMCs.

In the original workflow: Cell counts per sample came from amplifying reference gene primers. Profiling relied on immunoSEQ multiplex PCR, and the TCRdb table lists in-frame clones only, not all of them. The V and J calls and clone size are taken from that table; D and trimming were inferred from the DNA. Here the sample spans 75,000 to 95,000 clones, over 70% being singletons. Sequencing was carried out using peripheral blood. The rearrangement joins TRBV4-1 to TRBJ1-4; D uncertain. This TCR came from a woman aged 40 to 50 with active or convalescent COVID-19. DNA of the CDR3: TGCGCCAGCAGCCAAGCGAGTTCCTTCCTAGACGAAAAACTGTTTTTT. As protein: CASSQASSFLDEKLFF.